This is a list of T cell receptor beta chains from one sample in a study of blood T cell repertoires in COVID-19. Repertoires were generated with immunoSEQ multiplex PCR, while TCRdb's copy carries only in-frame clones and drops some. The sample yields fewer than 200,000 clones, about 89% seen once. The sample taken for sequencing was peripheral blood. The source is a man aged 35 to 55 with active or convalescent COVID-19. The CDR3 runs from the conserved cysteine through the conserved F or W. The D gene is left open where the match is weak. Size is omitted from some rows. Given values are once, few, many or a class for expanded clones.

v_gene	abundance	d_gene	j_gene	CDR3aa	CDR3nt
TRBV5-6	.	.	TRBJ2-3	CASSLNIGGWSDTQYF	TGTGCCAGCAGCTTGAACATCGGGGGTTGGTCAGATACGCAGTATTTT
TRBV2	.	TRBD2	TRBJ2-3	CASSGRRIAGKDNGDTQYF	TGTGCCAGCAGTGGTCGGAGGATAGCGGGGAAAGATAATGGAGATACGCAGTATTTT
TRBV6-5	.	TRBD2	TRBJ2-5	CASSGLAGGVETQYF	TGTGCCAGCAGCGGACTAGCGGGGGGGGTAGAGACCCAGTACTTC
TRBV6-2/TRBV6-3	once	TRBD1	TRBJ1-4	CASSSPTGHSEKLFF	TGTGCCAGCAGTTCTCCGACAGGGCATAGTGAAAAACTGTTTTTT
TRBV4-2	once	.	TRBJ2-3	CASGGRQVIASTDTQYF	TGTGCCAGCGGCGGGCGACAGGTGATAGCTAGCACAGATACGCAGTATTTT
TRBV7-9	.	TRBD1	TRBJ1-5	CASSLYLGTGAQGNQPQHF	TGTGCCAGCAGCTTATATTTAGGGACAGGGGCGCAGGGCAATCAGCCCCAGCATTTT
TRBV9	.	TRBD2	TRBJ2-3	CASSGIAGGGTDTQYF	TGTGCCAGCAGCGGCATAGCGGGGGGAGGCACAGATACGCAGTATTTT
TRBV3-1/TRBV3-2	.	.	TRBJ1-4	CASSQVSATNEKLFF	TGTGCCAGCAGCCAAGTGTCGGCAACTAATGAAAAACTGTTTTTT
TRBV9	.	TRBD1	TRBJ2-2	CASSGDRGDTGELFF	TGTGCCAGCAGTGGGGACAGGGGAGACACCGGGGAGCTGTTTTTT
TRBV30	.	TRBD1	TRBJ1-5	CACRSGTDNQPQHF	TGTGCCTGCCGATCCGGGACAGACAATCAGCCCCAGCATTTT
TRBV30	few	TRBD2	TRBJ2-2	CAWRRVSGGNTGELFF	TGTGCCTGGAGAAGGGTTAGCGGGGGGAACACCGGGGAGCTGTTTTTT
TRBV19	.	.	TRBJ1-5	CASSIDGQAPWVPQHF	TGTGCCAGTAGTATAGATGGCCAGGCTCCGTGGGTGCCCCAGCATTTT
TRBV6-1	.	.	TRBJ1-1	CASSETGRTEAFF	TGTGCCAGCAGTGAAACAGGGCGGACTGAAGCTTTCTTT
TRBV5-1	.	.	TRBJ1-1	CASSAVAGAGSEAFF	TGCGCCAGCAGCGCGGTAGCAGGGGCCGGAAGCGAAGCTTTCTTT
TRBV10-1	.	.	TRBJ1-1	CASSESNFGRGTEAFF	TGCGCCAGCAGTGAGTCGAACTTCGGGAGGGGGACTGAAGCTTTCTTT
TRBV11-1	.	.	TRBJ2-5	CASSSRQRETQYF	TGTGCCAGCAGCTCGAGACAGAGGGAGACCCAGTACTTC
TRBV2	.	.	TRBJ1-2	CASSGSTGFGYTF	TGTGCCAGCAGTGGATCCACAGGGTTCGGCTACACCTTC
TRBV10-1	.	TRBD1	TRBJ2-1	CASSERFPGQGAGEQFF	TGCGCCAGCAGTGAGAGGTTCCCGGGACAGGGGGCCGGTGAGCAGTTCTTC
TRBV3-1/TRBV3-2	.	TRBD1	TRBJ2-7	CASSPRQGAGEQYF	TGTGCCAGCAGCCCCAGACAGGGGGCTGGGGAGCAGTACTTC
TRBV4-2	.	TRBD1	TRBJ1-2	CASSQLWDRLFGGYTF	TGTGCCAGCAGCCAATTGTGGGACAGGTTGTTCGGGGGCTACACCTTC
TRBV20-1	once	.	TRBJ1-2	CSARDKYGYTF	TGCAGTGCTAGAGATAAATATGGCTACACCTTC
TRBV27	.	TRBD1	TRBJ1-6	CASSLTGGNSPLHF	TGTGCCAGCAGTTTAACAGGGGGCAATTCACCCCTCCACTTT
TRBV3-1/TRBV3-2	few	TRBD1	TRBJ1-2	CASSQAITGGDNTF	TGTGCCAGCAGCCAAGCGATAACAGGGGGTGACAACACCTTC
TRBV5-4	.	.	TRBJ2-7	CASSLGGDSYEQYF	TGTGCCAGCAGCTTGGGGGGGGACTCCTACGAGCAGTACTTC
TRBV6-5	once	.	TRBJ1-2	CASSRTSYGYTF	TGTGCCAGCAGTCGGACAAGTTATGGCTACACCTTC
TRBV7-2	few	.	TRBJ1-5	CASSLALTRAHQPQHF	TGTGCCAGCAGCTTAGCGCTAACCAGGGCCCATCAGCCCCAGCATTTT
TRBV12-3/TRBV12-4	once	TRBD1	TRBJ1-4	CASSPGQLQLFF	TGTGCCAGCAGCCCGGGACAGCTACAGCTGTTTTTT
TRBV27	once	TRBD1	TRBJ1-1	CASSSTGDTEAFF	TGTGCCAGCAGTTCGACAGGGGATACTGAAGCTTTCTTT
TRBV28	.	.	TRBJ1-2	CASSFAGVGLGYGYTF	TGTGCCAGCAGTTTCGCAGGGGTAGGATTGGGCTATGGCTACACCTTC
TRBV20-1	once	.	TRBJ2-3	CSAFRDTQYF	TGCAGTGCTTTTCGGGATACGCAGTATTTT
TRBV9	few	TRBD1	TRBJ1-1	CASSVVGQSEAFF	TGTGCCAGCAGCGTAGTGGGACAGTCTGAAGCTTTCTTT
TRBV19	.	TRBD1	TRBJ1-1	CASSIGSDRPVMNTEAFF	TGTGCCAGTAGTATTGGTTCGGACAGGCCGGTAATGAACACTGAAGCTTTCTTT
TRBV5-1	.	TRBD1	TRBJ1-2	CASSYDGQGGYGYTF	TGCGCCAGCAGTTACGACGGACAGGGGGGCTATGGCTACACCTTC
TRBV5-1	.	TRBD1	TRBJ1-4	CASSFGQGNEKLFF	TGCGCCAGCAGCTTCGGACAGGGGAATGAAAAACTGTTTTTT
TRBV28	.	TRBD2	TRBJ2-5	CASSLYSGEETQYF	TGTGCCAGCAGTTTATATAGCGGGGAGGAGACCCAGTACTTC
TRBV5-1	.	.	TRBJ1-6	CASSLVPAYRESPLHF	TGCGCCAGCAGCTTGGTCCCAGCCTACAGGGAGTCACCCCTCCACTTT
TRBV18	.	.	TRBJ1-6	CASSPQDSNSPLHF	TGTGCCAGCTCACCTCAGGACAGCAATTCACCCCTCCACTTT
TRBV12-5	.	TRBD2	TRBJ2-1	CASGLGLARNEQFF	TGTGCTAGTGGTTTGGGACTAGCAAGGAATGAGCAGTTCTTC
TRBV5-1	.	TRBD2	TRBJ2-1	CASSGTGLAGINEQFF	TGCGCCAGCAGCGGAACGGGACTAGCGGGGATTAATGAGCAGTTCTTC
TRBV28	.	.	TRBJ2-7	CASTPSRFSYEQYF	TGTGCCAGCACTCCAAGCAGGTTCTCCTACGAGCAGTACTTC
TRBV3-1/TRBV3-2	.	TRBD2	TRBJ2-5	CASSLELAGGPDQYF	TGTGCCAGCAGCCTGGAACTAGCGGGGGGGCCGGACCAGTACTTC
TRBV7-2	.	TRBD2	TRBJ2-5	CASSLAGTSGVVGETQYF	TGTGCCAGCAGCTTAGCCGGGACTAGCGGGGTGGTAGGAGAGACCCAGTACTTC
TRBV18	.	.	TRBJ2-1	CASSPRPNSEQFF	TGTGCCAGCTCACCGCGGCCGAATAGTGAGCAGTTCTTC
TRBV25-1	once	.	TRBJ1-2	CASSVEYGYTF	TGTGCCAGCAGTGTGGAGTATGGCTACACCTTC
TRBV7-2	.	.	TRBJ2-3	CASSLRSSPRRTDTQYF	TGTGCCAGCAGCTTACGCTCGAGCCCACGCCGCACAGATACGCAGTATTTT